Below, 28 T cell receptor beta chains from the same sample are listed, as sequenced in a study of blood T cells in healthy people across ages. The use of a sample-barcoded 5' primer and a J-beta primer mix characterized a second PCR of about 6 to 11 cycles. TCRdb reprocessed the 5' RACE reads via MiXCR and lists one record per CDR3 protein. The table lists around 1.5 million distinct CDR3 sequences, about 40% of them singletons, with less than 8% in the top ten. Source material: blood. Receptors originate from a woman aged 18-30 years in good health.

As for this clonotype: A read error may produce the germline difference seen at one junction end. The chain combines TRBV15 with TRBJ2-1, with D perhaps assigned TRBD1 or TRBD2 (5 bases each). This CDR3 region has 12 residues. Germline CDR1 reads LNHNV; CDR2 reads YYDKDF (reference sequence). CDR3 loop: CVTSLRGDEQFF. The CDR3 coding sequence is TGTGTCACCAGCTTACGAGGGGATGAGCAGTTCTTC.

The V gene is TRBV20-1, the J gene TRBJ2-1; TRBD1 matches at 10 bases. The CDR3 covers 15 residues. Trimming at V came to 3 bases and at J to 3 bases, leaving 5 bases not matched to a gene. Germline values: CDR1 DFQATT, CDR2 SNEGSKA (reference sequence). The CDR3 loop reads CSASPTGGFYNEQFF. CDR3 nucleotides: TGCAGTGCTAGCCCGACAGGGGGCTTCTACAATGAGCAGTTCTTC.

CDR3 nucleotide sequence: TGTGCCAGCAGCTTGGGAGGCGGATGGGCTAACGAGCAGTACTTC. Protein product: CASSLGGGWANEQYF. The chain combines TRBV5-4 with TRBJ2-7; D remains ambiguous. Trimming removed 0 bases from V and 5 bases from J, with 15 bases in between. There are 15 residues in the CDR3. In germline, CDR1 is SGHNT, CDR2 YYREEE (reference sequence). The full variable domain, with the rest looked up from reference TRBV5-4 and TRBJ2-7, is ETGVTQSPTHLIKTRGQQVTLRCSSQSGHNTVSWYQQALGQGPQFIFQYYREEENGRGNFPPRFSGLQFPNYSSELNVNALELDDSALYLCASSLGGGWANEQYFGPGTRLTVT.

The sample holds a few counts of this clonotype. The rearrangement links TRBV6-6 to TRBJ2-5, with D possibly being TRBD2 (6 bases). V lost 2 bases and J lost 3, with 13 bases in between. The CDR3 has 15 residues. CDR1 and CDR2 from the germline V gene are MNHNY and SVGAGI (reference sequence). The DNA of the CDR3 is TGTGCCAGCAGTTACGAGGCTGGAGGGGAAGAGACCCAGTACTTC. Translated, it gives CASSYEAGGEETQYF.

This clonotype was recorded a few times. This sequence joins TRBV3-1 and TRBJ1-2; 9 nucleotides line up with TRBD1. The CDR3 runs to 15 residues. V dropped 2 bases and J dropped 5; count of bases not matched to a gene: 6. CDR1 is LGHDT, CDR2 YNNKEL, per germline (reference sequence). The CDR3 spells CASSQMDRGGYGYTF. The CDR3 nucleotides read TGTGCCAGCAGCCAAATGGACAGGGGTGGTTATGGCTACACCTTC.

As to this clonotype: This may be a read error, as it is one base from a much larger clone. The chain is built from TRBV12-3 or TRBV12-4 and TRBJ2-3, with 7 bases fitting TRBD2. The CDR3 totals 15 residues. Here the CDR3 DNA reads TGTGTCAGCAGTTTAGGCGGGAGTCCGGCAGATACGCAGTATTTT. Its protein product is CVSSLGGSPADTQYF.

A single count supports this clonotype. V gene TRBV4-1 combines with J gene TRBJ2-3, with 11 bases that match TRBD2. Per the germline V gene, CDR1 is MGHRA and CDR2 is YSYEKL. The junction had 8 bases not matched to a gene; V was cut back by 3 bases and J by 6 bases. This CDR3 spans 16 amino acids. In DNA, the CDR3 is TGCGCCAGCAGCCAGATAGCGGGAGGGCCCGGGGATACGCAGTATTTT. It translates to CASSQIAGGPGDTQYF.

The chain combines TRBV7-9 with TRBJ1-2, with TRBD1 as a possible D gene (5 bases). Germline V gene sequence: CDR1 SEHNR, CDR2 FQNEAQ (reference sequence). This CDR3 contains 14 residues. The V and J ends lost 1 base and 6 bases respectively, with 12 bases between them. CDR3 sequence reads: CASSLERGIDGYTF. CDR3 DNA sequence: TGTGCCAGCAGCTTAGAGAGGGGTATAGATGGCTACACCTTC.

This chain connects TRBV7-2 to TRBJ1-1; possible D gene TRBD1, 6 bases. The germline CDR1 and CDR2 sequences are SGHTA and FQGNSA. The CDR3 spans 15 residues. V was cut by 5 bases and J by 1 base, with 14 bases left in between. The CDR3 DNA is TGTGCCAGCAGCCTGGTAAGGACAGAGAACACTGAAGCTTTCTTT. Its translation: CASSLVRTENTEAFF. Combining the CDR3 with reference TRBV7-2 and TRBJ1-1 gives the whole variable domain GAGVSQSPSNKVTEKGKDVELRCDPISGHTALYWYRQSLGQGLEFLIYFQGNSAPDKSGLPSDRFSAERTGGSVSTLTIQRTQQEDSAVYLCASSLVRTENTEAFFGQGTRLTVV.

This chain links TRBV11-2 with TRBJ2-7; the match to TRBD2 covers 14 bases. CDR1 is SGHAT and CDR2 is FQNNGV in the germline V gene. After removal of 1 base from V and 7 bases from J, the junction contained 6 bases not matched to a gene. The CDR3 runs to 16 residues. The CDR3 protein is CASSLAGTSGRGEQYF. The CDR3 DNA follows: TGTGCCAGCAGCTTAGCCGGGACTAGCGGGAGAGGGGAGCAGTACTTC.

The chain couples TRBV20-1 to TRBJ2-1, with a possible D match to TRBD2 (6 bases). The J call may not be correct, given that the DNA end is closer to TRBJ2-7. The CDR3 spans 15 residues. From germline, CDR1 is DFQATT and CDR2 SNEGSKA (reference sequence). The CDR3 DNA follows: TGCAGTGCTAGAGATGGAGCGGGCTCCCACAATGAGCAGTACTTC. Its protein is CSARDGAGSHNEQYF.

This clonotype was detected a few times. The chain uses TRBV9 and TRBJ2-3, with unresolved D. The CDR3 spans 15 residues. Trimming cost V 0 bases and J 1 base, with 9 bases left between them. CDR1 and CDR2 (germline): SGDLS, YYNGEE. The CDR3 is CASSVAAWRTDTQYF. The CDR3 DNA reads TGTGCCAGCAGCGTAGCGGCCTGGCGCACAGATACGCAGTATTTT.

The chain is built from TRBV12-3 or TRBV12-4 and TRBJ1-2; 7 positions agree with TRBD1. This CDR3 has 18 residues. The trim removed 2 bases at V and 6 bases at J, leaving 18 bases unmatched. The DNA for the CDR3 is TGTGCCAGCAGTTTATTGATGGGACAGTCGACTCTTTCCCATGGCTACACCTTC. Its translation is CASSLLMGQSTLSHGYTF.

Note on this clonotype: The conserved phenylalanine or tryptophan is not found at the CDR3 terminus, so this likely reflects a read error. V and J are TRBV30 and TRBJ1-2; perhaps TRBD1 as D (6 bases). With 4 bases removed from V and 0 bases from J, the gap between germline ends came to 12 bases. CDR3 size: 14 residues. Germline CDR1 and CDR2: GTSNPN and SVGIG (reference sequence). The CDR3 bases are TGTGCCTGGAAGGGGGACGGCACTAACTATGGCTACACCATC. It specifies CAWKGDGTNYGYTI.

The CDR3 loop reads CASSDWVYEQYF. The CDR3 nucleotides read TGCGCCAGCAGTGATTGGGTATACGAGCAGTACTTC. The chain uses TRBV10-2 and TRBJ2-5; D ambiguous. The DNA end is more similar to TRBJ2-7, so the J call may be wrong. The CDR3 covers 12 residues. Germline V gives CDR1 WSHSY, CDR2 SAAADI.

This clonotype has more than one count but fewer than ten. This chain connects TRBV7-9 to TRBJ1-1; 8 nucleotides align to TRBD1. The CDR3 loop spans 16 amino acids. The germline V gene encodes CDR1 SEHNR and CDR2 FQNEAQ (reference sequence). Trimming took 0 bases from V and 3 from J; bases not matched to a gene: 6. As DNA, the CDR3 is TGTGCCAGCAGCTTAGCCCAGGGGGCGGCGTACACTGAAGCTTTCTTT. It translates to CASSLAQGAAYTEAFF.

This clonotype was seen a handful of times. This chain links TRBV20-1 with TRBJ2-7; D could derive from TRBD1 or TRBD2 (5 bases each). V lost 6 bases to trimming and J lost 8 bases, with 20 bases between them. The CDR3 has 13 residues. Germline loops: CDR1 DFQATT, CDR2 SNEGSKA (reference sequence). The CDR3: CSATGTISRQQYF. The CDR3 region has the DNA TGCAGTGCCACCGGGACCATCTCTCGGCAGCAGTACTTC.

This rearrangement joins TRBV10-3 to TRBJ2-5, with D uncertain. V lost 2 bases, J lost 2 bases, and 6 bases lay in between. The CDR3 runs 13 residues. Germline V gene lookup returns CDR1 ENHRY and CDR2 SYGVKD. CDR3 sequence: CAISETVQETQYF. CDR3 DNA sequence: TGTGCCATCAGTGAGACAGTACAAGAGACCCAGTACTTC.

This clonotype has just one count. The chain has TRBV6-5 and TRBJ1-1; 8 positions agree with TRBD1. The germline V gene has CDR1 MNHEY and CDR2 SVGAGI. The J segment lost 4 bases and the V segment lost 5 bases, leaving 6 bases of the junction unmatched. This CDR3 comprises 14 residues. The CDR3 coding sequence is TGTGCCAGCAGTCGGGACAGGACTACCACTGAAGCTTTCTTT. Protein product: CASSRDRTTTEAFF.

This clonotype was seen a handful of times. The chain joins TRBV7-9 to TRBJ2-7; 7 bases map to TRBD2. Germline-derived CDR1 and CDR2 are SEHNR and FQNEAQ (reference sequence). The CDR3 totals 15 residues. The junction had 10 bases not matched to a gene; V was cut back by 5 bases and J by 3 bases. The CDR3 is CASSTLGGGGYEQYF. The CDR3 bases are TGTGCCAGCAGCACCCTAGGAGGCGGGGGCTACGAGCAGTACTTC.

The chain uses TRBV20-1 and TRBJ2-1, with 8 bases identical to TRBD2. Germline V gene lookup returns CDR1 DFQATT and CDR2 SNEGSKA (reference sequence). V lost 1 base and J lost 2; bases outside the gene matches: 4. The CDR3 sequence is 15 residues long. The CDR3 protein is CSARVLRGAYNEQFF. CDR3 sequence (DNA): TGCAGTGCTAGAGTTCTGCGGGGGGCCTACAATGAGCAGTTCTTC.

This sequence joins TRBV5-6 and TRBJ2-1, with D perhaps matching TRBD2 (5 bases). V lost 4 bases and J lost 10, with 24 bases in between. CDR3 length: 16 residues. The V gene's germline CDR1 is SGHDT and CDR2 YYEEEE. In nucleotides, the CDR3 is TGTGCCAGCAGCCCGCCCGGGATCTCTCCCCCGGCCGAGCAGTTCTTC. As protein: CASSPPGISPPAEQFF.

This clonotype came up a few times. CDR3: CSARDSDRGLDEQYF. The CDR3 DNA sequence: TGCAGTGCTAGAGATTCGGACAGGGGGCTCGACGAGCAGTACTTC. This chain connects TRBV20-1 to TRBJ2-7; 11 bases fit TRBD1. CDR1 and CDR2 from the germline V gene are DFQATT and SNEGSKA (reference sequence). The length of the CDR3 is 15 residues. V dropped 0 bases and J dropped 5; count of bases not matched to a gene: 6.

This chain links TRBV25-1 with TRBJ2-1, with TRBD2 identical over 10 bases. The CDR3 contains 15 residues. Germline CDR1 and CDR2: MGHDK and SYGVNS. J lost 14 bases, V lost 4 bases, and 14 bases had no gene match. The CDR3 nucleotides read TGTGCCAGCAGTGCATCGGCTAGCGGGGGCCCCGGGAAGTTCTTC. This gives the protein CASSASASGGPGKFF.

This clonotype occurred a few times. V is TRBV20-1 and J is TRBJ2-1, with unresolved D. CDR1 and CDR2 from the germline V gene are DFQATT and SNEGSKA (reference sequence). V lost 0 bases and J 0 bases, leaving 12 bases between the germline ends. The CDR3 length is 16 residues. CDR3 nucleotide sequence: TGCAGTGCTAGAGATAGGCTCGCGAGCTCCTACAATGAGCAGTTCTTC. Its translation: CSARDRLASSYNEQFF.

The chain couples TRBV7-2 to TRBJ1-2; no firm D call. Germline CDR1 and CDR2: SGHTA and FQGNSA. The CDR3 consists of 12 residues. V was pared by 8 bases and J by 1 base, with 8 bases between. The CDR3 nucleotides are TGTGCCAGCGGGCGGGTTAACTATGGCTACACCTTC. Translated: CASGRVNYGYTF.

The chain joins TRBV7-2 to TRBJ2-1; D is perhaps TRBD2 (5 bases). The germline V and J ends were trimmed by 0 bases and 6 bases, with 12 bases remaining between them. The germline CDR1 and CDR2 sequences are SGHTA and FQGNSA. This CDR3 comprises 15 residues. CDR3 sequence (DNA): TGTGCCAGCAGCTTAGCCAGCGGAGCCGGCAATGAGCAGTTCTTC. Protein sequence: CASSLASGAGNEQFF.

This chain uses TRBV2 with TRBJ1-3, with 8 bases fitting TRBD1. The germline gives CDR1 SNHLY, CDR2 FYNNEI. The CDR3 extends over 15 amino acids. The ends lost 6 bases at V and 4 bases at J; junction bases unmatched: 8. The CDR3 nucleotides are TGTGCCAGCAGAGGACAGGGTTCGGGAGGAAACACCATATATTTT. Translating gives CASRGQGSGGNTIYF.